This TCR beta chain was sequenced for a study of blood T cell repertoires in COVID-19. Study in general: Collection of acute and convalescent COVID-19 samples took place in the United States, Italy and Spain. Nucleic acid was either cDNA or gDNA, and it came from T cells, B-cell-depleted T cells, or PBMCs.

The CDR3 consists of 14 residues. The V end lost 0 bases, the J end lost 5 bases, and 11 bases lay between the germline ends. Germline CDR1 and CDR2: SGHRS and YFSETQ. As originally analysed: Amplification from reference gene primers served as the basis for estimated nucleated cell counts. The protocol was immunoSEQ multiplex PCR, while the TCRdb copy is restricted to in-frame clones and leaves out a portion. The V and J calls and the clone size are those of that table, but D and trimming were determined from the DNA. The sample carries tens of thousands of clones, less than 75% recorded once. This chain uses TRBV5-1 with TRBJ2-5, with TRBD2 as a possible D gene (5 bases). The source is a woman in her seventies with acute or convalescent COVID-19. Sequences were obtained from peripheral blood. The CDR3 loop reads CASSLGAGWETQYF. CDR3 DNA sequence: TGCGCCAGCAGCTTGGGCGCGGGTTGGGAGACCCAGTACTTC.